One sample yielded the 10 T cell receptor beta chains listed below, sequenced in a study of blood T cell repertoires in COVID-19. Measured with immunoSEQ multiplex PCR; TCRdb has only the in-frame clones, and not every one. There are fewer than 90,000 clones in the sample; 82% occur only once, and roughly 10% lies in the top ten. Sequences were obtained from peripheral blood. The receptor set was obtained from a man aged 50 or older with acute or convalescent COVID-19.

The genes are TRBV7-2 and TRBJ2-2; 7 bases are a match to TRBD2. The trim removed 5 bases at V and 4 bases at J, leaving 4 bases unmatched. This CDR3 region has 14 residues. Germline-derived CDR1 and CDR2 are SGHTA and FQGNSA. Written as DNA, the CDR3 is TGTGCCAGCAGCCAGACTAGCTCCACCGGGGAGCTGTTTTTT. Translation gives CASSQTSSTGELFF.

In nucleotides, the CDR3 is TGTGCCAGCAGCGTTCAGGGGCAGATGAACACTGAAGCTTTCTTT. As protein: CASSVQGQMNTEAFF. The rearrangement joins TRBV9 to TRBJ1-1, with D possibly being TRBD1 (6 bases). The CDR3 has 15 residues. V lost 2 bases and J 0 bases, leaving 11 bases between the germline ends. Germline V gene data show CDR1 as SGDLS and CDR2 as YYNGEE.

CDR3 residues: CASSFSGQSYEQYF. CDR3 bases: TGTGCCAGCAGCTTTTCCGGACAATCCTACGAGCAGTACTTC. The chain links TRBV5-6 to TRBJ2-7; possibly TRBD1 for D (5 bases). Germline V CDR1 and CDR2: SGHDT, YYEEEE. The CDR3 is made up of 14 amino acids. V was clipped by 2 bases and J by 1 base, with 10 bases between them.

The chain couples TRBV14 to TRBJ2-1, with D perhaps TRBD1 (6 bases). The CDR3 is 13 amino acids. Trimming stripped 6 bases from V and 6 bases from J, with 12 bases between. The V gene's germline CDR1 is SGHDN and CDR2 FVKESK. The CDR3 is CASSLGGPNEQFF. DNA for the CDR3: TGTGCCAGCAGTTTAGGGGGTCCCAATGAGCAGTTCTTC.

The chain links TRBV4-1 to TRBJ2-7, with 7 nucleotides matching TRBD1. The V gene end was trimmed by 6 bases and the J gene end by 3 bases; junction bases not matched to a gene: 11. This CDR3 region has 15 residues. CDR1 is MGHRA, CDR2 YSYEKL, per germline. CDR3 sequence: CASRSMTGKHYEQYF. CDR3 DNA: TGCGCCAGCAGGTCTATGACAGGGAAACACTACGAGCAGTACTTC.

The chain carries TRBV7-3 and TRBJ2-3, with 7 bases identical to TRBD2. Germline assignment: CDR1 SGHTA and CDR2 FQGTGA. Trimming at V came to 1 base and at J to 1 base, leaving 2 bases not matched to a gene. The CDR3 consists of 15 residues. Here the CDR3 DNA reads TGTGCCAGCAGCTTAAGCGGGAGTGGCACAGATACGCAGTATTTT. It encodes CASSLSGSGTDTQYF.

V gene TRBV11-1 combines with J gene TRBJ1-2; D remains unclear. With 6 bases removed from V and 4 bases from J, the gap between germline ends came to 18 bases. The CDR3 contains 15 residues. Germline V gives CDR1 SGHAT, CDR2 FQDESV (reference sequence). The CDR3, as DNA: TGTGCCAGCAGTCCGCTGCGGGGATCGGCCTATGGCTACACCTTC. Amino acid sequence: CASSPLRGSAYGYTF.

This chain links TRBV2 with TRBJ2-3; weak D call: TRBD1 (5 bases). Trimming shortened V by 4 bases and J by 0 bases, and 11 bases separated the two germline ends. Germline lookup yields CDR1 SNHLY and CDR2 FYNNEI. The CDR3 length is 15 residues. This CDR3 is CASSGQPTSTDTQYF. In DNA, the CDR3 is TGTGCCAGCAGTGGACAGCCGACTAGCACAGATACGCAGTATTTT.

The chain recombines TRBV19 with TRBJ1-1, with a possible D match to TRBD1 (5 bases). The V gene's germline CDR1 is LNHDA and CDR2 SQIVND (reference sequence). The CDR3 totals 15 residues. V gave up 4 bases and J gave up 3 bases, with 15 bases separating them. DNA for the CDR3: TGTGCCAGTAGTAGAGACGTCAGGGAGGACACTGAAGCTTTCTTT. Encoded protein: CASSRDVREDTEAFF. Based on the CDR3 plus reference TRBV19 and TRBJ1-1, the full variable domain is DGGITQSPKYLFRKEGQNVTLSCEQNLNHDAMYWYRQDPGQGLRLIYYSQIVNDFQKGDIAEGYSVSREKKESFPLTVTSAQKNPTAFYLCASSRDVREDTEAFFGQGTRLTVV.

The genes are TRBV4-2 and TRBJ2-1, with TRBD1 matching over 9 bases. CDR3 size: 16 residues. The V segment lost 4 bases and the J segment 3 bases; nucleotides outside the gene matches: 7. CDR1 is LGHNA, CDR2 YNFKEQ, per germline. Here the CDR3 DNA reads TGTGCCAGCAGCCTTGGGCCGGGACAGGGCTACAATGAGCAGTTCTTC. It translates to CASSLGPGQGYNEQFF.